The 22 T cell receptor beta chains below were found in one sample sequenced in a study of shared clonotypes between healthy human individuals. TCRdb's table, derived via immunoSEQ multiplex PCR, lists solely in-frame clones and lacks some. This table holds about 2.3 million clones, approximately 95% found once. Sequenced input: naive CD4+ T cells from PBMCs. Subset reported: CD45RA+ positively selected. These receptors were taken from a man aged 18 to 30 in good health. Some clones in this sample may be carry-over from other donors' samples.

This chain connects TRBV28 to TRBJ2-1; D perhaps matches TRBD2 (6 bases). The germline V and J ends were trimmed by 3 bases and 7 bases, with 16 bases remaining between them. This CDR3 spans 15 amino acids. Per germline, CDR1 MDHEN and CDR2 SYDVKM. CDR3 region: CASSFAGSGGNEQFF. The CDR3 region has the DNA TGTGCCAGCAGTTTTGCCGGGAGTGGGGGGAATGAGCAGTTCTTC.

The J gene is TRBJ1-6, the V gene TRBV2; D is ambiguous. The germline gives CDR1 SNHLY, CDR2 FYNNEI. The CDR3 is made up of 17 amino acids. V lost 8 bases and J 7 bases, leaving 24 bases between the germline ends. The CDR3 bases are TGTGCCAGCTCACTTGGACGTCCGGGTCTGTCGAATTCACCCCTCCACTTT. The encoded protein is CASSLGRPGLSNSPLHF.

This chain connects TRBV27 to TRBJ2-1; 13 positions agree with TRBD2. J was trimmed by 6 bases and V by 5 bases; bases with no gene match: 4. The CDR3 is made up of 15 amino acids. Germline assignment: CDR1 MNHEY and CDR2 SMNVEV (reference sequence). CDR3 sequence: CASSLRTSGSNEQFF. As DNA, the CDR3 is TGTGCCAGCAGTCTTCGGACTAGCGGGAGCAATGAGCAGTTCTTC.

A word on this clone: Other DNA sequences in this sample translate to the same CDR3. This chain connects TRBV10-3 to TRBJ2-7; TRBD2 agrees at 7 bases. This CDR3 region has 13 residues. V lost 4 bases and J lost 2; bases outside the gene matches: 2. Looked up from germline, CDR1 is ENHRY and CDR2 is SYGVKD. This CDR3 reads CAISGGTTYEQYF. The CDR3 DNA follows: TGTGCCATCAGTGGTGGGACTACCTACGAGCAGTACTTC.

The chain uses TRBV19 and TRBJ2-7, with D possibly matching TRBD2 (5 bases). CDR3 size: 14 residues. V lost 1 base and J lost 5, with 12 bases in between. The germline V gene has CDR1 LNHDA and CDR2 SQIVND (reference sequence). CDR3 amino acids: CASSIGLVGNEQYF. The CDR3 nucleotides read TGTGCCAGTAGTATAGGCCTAGTCGGGAACGAGCAGTACTTC.

The chain couples TRBV11-3 to TRBJ2-1, with 7 bases lining up with TRBD1. There are 14 residues in the CDR3. With 5 bases clipped from V and 3 bases from J, the junction kept 4 bases outside the gene matches. In germline, CDR1 is SGHNT, CDR2 YENEEA. In nucleotides, the CDR3 is TGTGCCAGCAGCCTAAGGGACAGCTACAATGAGCAGTTCTTC. It specifies CASSLRDSYNEQFF.

The genes are TRBV30 and TRBJ1-5; D is possibly TRBD1 (5 bases). Germline lookup yields CDR1 GTSNPN and CDR2 SVGIG (reference sequence). Trimming shortened V by 0 bases and J by 1 base, and 13 bases separated the two germline ends. This CDR3 contains 16 residues. CDR3: CAWSVRSGGSNQPQHF. Written as DNA, the CDR3 is TGTGCCTGGAGTGTACGGTCGGGGGGGAGCAATCAGCCCCAGCATTTT.

This chain uses TRBV27 with TRBJ2-7; 8 bases align to TRBD2. This CDR3 is built from 13 residues. The junction had 3 bases not matched to a gene; V was cut back by 6 bases and J by 2 bases. CDR1 and CDR2 from the germline V gene are MNHEY and SMNVEV (reference sequence). The CDR3 protein is CASSPGLAYEQYF. The DNA of the CDR3 is TGTGCCAGCAGCCCGGGACTAGCCTACGAGCAGTACTTC.

The V gene is TRBV7-9, the J gene TRBJ2-7; the D gene is possibly TRBD1 (6 bases). The germline V gene has CDR1 SEHNR and CDR2 FQNEAQ (reference sequence). Trimming left V 5 bases short and J 3 bases short, with 17 bases between. CDR3 size: 15 residues. The CDR3 DNA reads as TGTGCCAGCAGCCATAGAACAGGGATCGTCTACGAGCAGTACTTC. This gives the protein CASSHRTGIVYEQYF.

The chain links TRBV7-3 to TRBJ2-3; the D gene could be TRBD1 or TRBD2 (5 bases each). The germline V and J ends were trimmed by 1 base and 2 bases, with 10 bases remaining between them. Germline loops: CDR1 SGHTA, CDR2 FQGTGA. There are 15 residues in the CDR3. The CDR3 here is CASSLRGRSTDTQYF. CDR3 in DNA: TGTGCCAGCAGCTTAAGGGGGAGATCCACAGATACGCAGTATTTT.

The sample holds a few counts of this clone. The same CDR3 is also encoded by other DNA sequences in this sample. The gene calls are TRBV18 and TRBJ1-1, with D hard to call. Per the germline V gene, CDR1 is KGHSH and CDR2 is LQKENI. CDR3 length equals 13 residues. Trimming removed 3 bases at V and 0 bases at J, with 5 bases between. The CDR3 coding sequence is TGTGCCAGCTCACCTGTCCTGAACACTGAAGCTTTCTTT. This gives the protein CASSPVLNTEAFF.

A single count supports this clone. Other DNA sequences in this sample translate to the same CDR3. The chain is built from TRBV30 and TRBJ1-4, with D possibly matching TRBD1 (5 bases). V lost 1 base and J lost 7, with 10 bases in between. CDR1 and CDR2 (germline): GTSNPN, SVGIG (reference sequence). The CDR3 runs 13 residues. CDR3 residues: CAWSGDRGEKLFF. The CDR3 nucleotides are TGTGCCTGGAGTGGAGACAGAGGTGAAAAACTGTTTTTT.

This chain joins TRBV18 and TRBJ1-1; D is perhaps TRBD1 (6 bases). CDR3 length: 15 residues. The V gene's germline CDR1 is KGHSH and CDR2 LQKENI. With 4 bases removed from V and 2 bases from J, the gap between germline ends came to 14 bases. CDR3 loop: CASSLAKGGNTEAFF. CDR3 sequence (DNA): TGTGCCAGCTCACTTGCCAAGGGGGGCAACACTGAAGCTTTCTTT.

Note on this clone: Within the sample, other DNA sequences also encode this same CDR3. The chain couples TRBV5-1 to TRBJ2-2, with a possible D match to TRBD2 (6 bases). V lost 4 bases and J lost 1, with 14 bases in between. Germline CDR1 and CDR2: SGHRS and YFSETQ. The CDR3 runs to 16 residues. The CDR3 DNA reads as TGCGCCAGCAGCCTTACTGGACTATTGAACACCGGGGAGCTGTTTTTT. Protein: CASSLTGLLNTGELFF.

In DNA form, the CDR3 reads TGCAGCACACGACAGGCAAGCACAGATACGCAGTATTTT. Translating gives CSTRQASTDTQYF. The chain is built from TRBV29-1 and TRBJ2-3; perhaps TRBD1 as D (6 bases). CDR1 is SQVTM, CDR2 ANQGSEA, per germline. Trimming cost V 8 bases and J 0 bases, with 12 bases left between them. The CDR3 covers 13 residues.

The V gene is TRBV4-1, the J gene TRBJ2-1; 7 bases are shared with TRBD2. J gave up 7 bases and V 2 bases, and 8 bases lay outside the gene matches. The CDR3 has 15 residues. The germline V gene has CDR1 MGHRA and CDR2 YSYEKL. The CDR3 loop reads CASSQPTSRRNEQFF. The CDR3 nucleotides are TGCGCCAGCAGCCAACCGACTAGCCGGCGGAATGAGCAGTTCTTC.

This chain links TRBV29-1 with TRBJ2-1; 9 bases match TRBD2. The CDR3 is 14 amino acids. Germline-derived CDR1 and CDR2 are SQVTM and ANQGSEA. With V trimmed by 6 bases and J by 3 bases, 6 bases remained unmatched. The CDR3 is CSVLAGALYNEQFF. CDR3 sequence (DNA): TGCAGCGTGTTAGCGGGAGCTCTCTACAATGAGCAGTTCTTC.

As for this clone: The sample has other DNA sequences that encode this CDR3 too. The chain recombines TRBV5-1 with TRBJ1-3, with D maybe TRBD1 (6 bases). This CDR3 is built from 14 residues. Germline CDR1 reads SGHRS; CDR2 reads YFSETQ. V was shortened by 5 bases and J by 0 bases, with 9 bases between the two germline ends. The CDR3 spells CASSQDSSGNTIYF. The CDR3, as DNA: TGCGCCAGCAGTCAGGACAGCTCTGGAAACACCATATATTTT.

The chain employs TRBV7-4 and TRBJ2-1; 11 positions match TRBD2. Germline-derived CDR1 and CDR2 are SGHVT and SQSDAQ. J was trimmed by 10 bases and V by 3 bases; bases with no gene match: 8. CDR3 length: 15 residues. The CDR3 spells CASSFTHRLAGEQFF. CDR3 coding DNA: TGTGCCAGCAGCTTTACTCACCGACTAGCGGGAGAGCAGTTCTTC.

This sequence joins TRBV28 and TRBJ1-1; no firm D call. Trimming pared 5 bases from V and 1 base from J, leaving 14 bases between. CDR3 length: 15 amino acids. Germline CDR1 is MDHEN and CDR2 is SYDVKM. The CDR3 protein is CASSTTGGPNTEAFF. CDR3 coding DNA: TGTGCCAGCAGTACCACCGGTGGACCGAACACTGAAGCTTTCTTT.

This chain links TRBV18 with TRBJ2-5; 8 bases agree with TRBD2. Germline V gene data show CDR1 as KGHSH and CDR2 as LQKENI. The CDR3 covers 14 residues. J gave up 4 bases and V 3 bases, and 4 bases lay outside the gene matches. The CDR3 DNA reads TGTGCCAGCTCACCGAGAAGCGGGGGAGAGACCCAGTACTTC. As protein: CASSPRSGGETQYF. The full variable domain, completed using reference TRBV18 and TRBJ2-5, is NAGVMQNPRHLVRRRGQEARLRCSPMKGHSHVYWYRQLPEEGLKFMVYLQKENIIDESGMPKERFSAEFPKEGPSILRIQQVVRGDSAAYFCASSPRSGGETQYFGPGTRLLVL.

This chain uses TRBV6-6 with TRBJ2-7; the match to TRBD2 covers 8 bases. CDR3 length equals 15 residues. The germline V gene has CDR1 MNHNY and CDR2 SVGAGI (reference sequence). Trimming removed 1 base from V and 7 bases from J; junction bases left unmatched: 9. CDR3 amino acids: CASSYFAGGGQEQYF. DNA for the CDR3: TGTGCCAGCAGTTACTTCGCCGGGGGGGGCCAAGAGCAGTACTTC.